These 13 T cell receptor beta chains share one sample of origin, sequenced in a study of lymphopenia after photon versus proton radiotherapy. Only in-frame clones appear in the TCRdb table, and some are missing; sequencing was by immunoSEQ multiplex PCR. The sample lists 43,000 or so clones; about 85% were seen once. The sample consisted of peripheral blood, taken from a patient treated with photon-based radiotherapy. The receptors shown here come from a man between 35 and 55 years old with gastric cancer.

The chain carries TRBV9 and TRBJ2-3; 11 bases map to TRBD2. In germline, CDR1 is SGDLS, CDR2 YYNGEE. The CDR3 is 18 residues long. The V segment lost 4 bases and the J segment 2 bases; nucleotides outside the gene matches: 12. This CDR3 reads CASSLRLAGGQTTDTQYF. DNA for the CDR3: TGTGCCAGCAGCCTCCGGCTAGCGGGGGGACAAACCACAGATACGCAGTATTTT.

J is TRBJ2-5 and V is TRBV1; TRBD2 reflects the table's D call only, with no check against the DNA. TRBV1 is annotated as a pseudogene. CDR3 length: 18 residues. CDR3 residues: CTSSQEGRSSGDQETQYF. The CDR3 region has the DNA TGCACCAGCAGCCAAGAGGGCAGGTCTAGCGGGGATCAAGAGACCCAGTACTTC.

The chain couples TRBV21-1 to TRBJ1-5; whether TRBD1, the table's D call, matches the DNA was not checked. TRBV21-1 is described as a pseudogene. CDR3 length: 17 amino acids. In nucleotides, the CDR3 is TGTGCCAGCAGCAAAGGGGACAGGGGCAGGAGCAATCAGCCCCAGCATTTT. Amino acid sequence: CASSKGDRGRSNQPQHF.

This clone came up a few times. V usage is TRBV19 and J usage is TRBJ1-5; TRBD1 matches at 10 bases. The junction had 11 bases not matched to a gene; V was cut back by 4 bases and J by 2 bases. This CDR3 is 18 amino acids long. The germline V gene encodes CDR1 LNHDA and CDR2 SQIVND (reference sequence). CDR3 in amino acids: CASSTRQGAVGGNQPQHF. The CDR3 DNA reads as TGTGCCAGTAGTACCCGACAGGGGGCGGTTGGTGGCAATCAGCCCCAGCATTTT.

This clone was counted a single time. J is TRBJ2-1 and V is TRBV5-4; TRBD2 matches at 10 bases. V trimming: 0 bases; J trimming: 4 bases; junction bases outside the gene matches: 7. The CDR3 spans 17 residues. Germline CDR1 and CDR2: SGHNT and YYREEE (reference sequence). CDR3 residues: CASSLAGGLASYNEQFF. Written as DNA, the CDR3 is TGTGCCAGCAGCTTGGCCGGGGGACTAGCGTCATACAATGAGCAGTTCTTC.

The rearrangement uses TRBV7-2 and TRBJ2-3, with 8 bases lining up with TRBD1. Germline assignment: CDR1 SGHTA and CDR2 FQGNSA. The V and J ends lost 1 base and 2 bases, in that order; junction bases with no gene match: 5. The CDR3 is made up of 16 amino acids. The DNA of the CDR3 is TGTGCCAGCAGCTTAGTGGCAGGGGGCGTCACAGATACGCAGTATTTT. Translation gives CASSLVAGGVTDTQYF.

V gene TRBV4-1 combines with J gene TRBJ2-3; a weak D match, TRBD1 (7 bases). Trimming left V 4 bases short and J 3 bases short, with 17 bases between. The CDR3 length is 16 residues. The germline CDR1 and CDR2 sequences are MGHRA and YSYEKL. CDR3 in DNA: TGCGCCAGCAGCCCTGGAGGGACAGCGGATACAGATACGCAGTATTTT. Its translation: CASSPGGTADTDTQYF.

The chain has TRBV6-1 and TRBJ1-6; 9 bases match TRBD1. Trimming took 0 bases from V and 6 from J; bases not matched to a gene: 6. The CDR3 has 17 residues. CDR1 and CDR2 from the germline V gene are MNHNS and SASEGT. The CDR3 region is CASSEAQWGQGNSPLHF. The DNA of the CDR3 is TGTGCCAGCAGTGAAGCGCAATGGGGACAGGGTAATTCACCCCTCCACTTT.

The gene calls are TRBV4-3 and TRBJ1-2, with TRBD1 as a possible D gene (5 bases). This CDR3 region has 14 residues. Germline-derived CDR1 and CDR2 are LGHNA and YSLEER. V lost 0 bases and J lost 8, with 13 bases in between. Here the CDR3 DNA reads TGCGCCAGCAGCCAAGATTACGGGGGAGGGGGCTACACCTTC. Translation: CASSQDYGGGGYTF.

This sequence joins TRBV29-1 and TRBJ2-3; D gene uncertain. Looked up from germline, CDR1 is SQVTM and CDR2 is ANQGSEA. The CDR3 loop spans 10 amino acids. V lost 3 bases, J lost 8 bases, and 6 bases lay in between. CDR3 sequence reads: CSVDMGTQYF. In DNA form, the CDR3 reads TGCAGCGTTGATATGGGTACGCAGTATTTT.

J is TRBJ1-1 and V is TRBV29-1; D is perhaps TRBD1 (6 bases). Deletions cut 6 bases from V and 4 bases from J, with 18 bases between. This CDR3 contains 14 residues. Germline assignment: CDR1 SQVTM and CDR2 ANQGSEA. This CDR3 is CSVLRGAGGTEAFF. DNA for the CDR3: TGCAGCGTACTGCGGGGGGCTGGGGGCACTGAAGCTTTCTTT. Variable domain in full (rest from reference TRBV29-1 and TRBJ1-1): SAVISQKPSRDICQRGTSLTIQCQVDSQVTMMFWYRQQPGQSLTLIATANQGSEATYESGFVIDKFPISRPNLTFSTLTVSNMSPEDSSIYLCSVLRGAGGTEAFFGQGTRLTVV.

This chain connects TRBV7-3 to TRBJ2-7; 7 bases are a match to TRBD1. The germline CDR1 and CDR2 sequences are SGHTA and FQGTGA. V lost 1 base, J lost 0 bases, and 3 bases stayed unmatched. The CDR3 has 15 amino acids. CDR3 sequence: CASSLMAGGSYEQYF. The CDR3 coding sequence is TGTGCCAGCAGCTTAATGGCAGGGGGCTCCTACGAGCAGTACTTC.

The chain uses TRBV18 and TRBJ2-5, with 8 bases that match TRBD2. Germline lookup yields CDR1 KGHSH and CDR2 LQKENI. The ends lost 3 bases at V and 5 bases at J; junction bases unmatched: 8. The CDR3 runs 15 residues. DNA for the CDR3: TGTGCCAGCTCACCCCGACTGGGCGGGGGGGAGACCCAGTACTTC. This translates into CASSPRLGGGETQYF.